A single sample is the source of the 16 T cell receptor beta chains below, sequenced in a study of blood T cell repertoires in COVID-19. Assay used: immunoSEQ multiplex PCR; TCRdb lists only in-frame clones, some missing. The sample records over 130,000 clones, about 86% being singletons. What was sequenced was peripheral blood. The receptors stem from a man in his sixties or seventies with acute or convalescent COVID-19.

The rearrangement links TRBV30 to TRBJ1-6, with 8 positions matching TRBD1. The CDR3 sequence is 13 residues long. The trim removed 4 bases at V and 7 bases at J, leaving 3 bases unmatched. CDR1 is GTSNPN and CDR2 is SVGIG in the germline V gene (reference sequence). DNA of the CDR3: TGTGCCTGGACGACAGGGGAGAATTCACCCCTCCACTTT. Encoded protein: CAWTTGENSPLHF.

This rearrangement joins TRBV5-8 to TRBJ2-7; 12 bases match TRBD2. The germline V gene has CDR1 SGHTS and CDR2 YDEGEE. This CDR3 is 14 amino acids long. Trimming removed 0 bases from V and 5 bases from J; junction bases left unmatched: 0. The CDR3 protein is CASSLGTSGNEQYF. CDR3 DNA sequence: TGTGCCAGCAGCTTGGGGACTAGCGGGAACGAGCAGTACTTC.

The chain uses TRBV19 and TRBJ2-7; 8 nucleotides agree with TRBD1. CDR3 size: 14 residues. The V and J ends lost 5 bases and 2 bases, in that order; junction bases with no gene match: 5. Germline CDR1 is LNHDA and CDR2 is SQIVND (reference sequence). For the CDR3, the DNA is TGTGCCAGTAGTGAACAGGGGGACACCTACGAGCAGTACTTC. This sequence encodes CASSEQGDTYEQYF.

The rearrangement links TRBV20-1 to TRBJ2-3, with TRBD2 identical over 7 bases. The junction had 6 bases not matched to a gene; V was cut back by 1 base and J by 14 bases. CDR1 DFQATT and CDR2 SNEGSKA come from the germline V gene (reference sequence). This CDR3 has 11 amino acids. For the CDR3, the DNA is TGCAGTGCTAGAGTGGGCGGGAGTGGGTATTTT. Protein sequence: CSARVGGSGYF.

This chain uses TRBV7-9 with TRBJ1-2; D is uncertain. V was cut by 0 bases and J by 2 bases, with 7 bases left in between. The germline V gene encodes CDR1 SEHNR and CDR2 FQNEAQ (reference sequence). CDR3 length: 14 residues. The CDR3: CASSLADSNYGYTF. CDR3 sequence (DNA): TGTGCCAGCAGCTTAGCGGACTCCAACTATGGCTACACCTTC.

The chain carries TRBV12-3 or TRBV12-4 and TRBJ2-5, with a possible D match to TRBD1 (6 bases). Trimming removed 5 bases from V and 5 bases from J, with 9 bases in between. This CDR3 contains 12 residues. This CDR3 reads CASSKRGETQYF. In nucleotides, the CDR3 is TGTGCCAGCAGTAAAAGGGGGGAGACCCAGTACTTC.

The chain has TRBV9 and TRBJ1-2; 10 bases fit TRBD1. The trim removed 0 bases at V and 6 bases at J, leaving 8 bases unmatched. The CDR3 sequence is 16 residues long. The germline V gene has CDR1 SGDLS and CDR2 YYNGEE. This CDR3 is CASSVVGDRGKDGYTF. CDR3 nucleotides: TGTGCCAGCAGCGTAGTTGGGGACAGGGGAAAGGATGGCTACACCTTC.

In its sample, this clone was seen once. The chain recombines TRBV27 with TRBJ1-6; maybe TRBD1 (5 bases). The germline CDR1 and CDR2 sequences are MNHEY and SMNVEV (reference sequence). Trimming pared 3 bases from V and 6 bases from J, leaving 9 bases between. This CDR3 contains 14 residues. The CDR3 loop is CASSFGQGNSPLHF. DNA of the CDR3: TGTGCCAGCAGTTTCGGGCAGGGTAATTCACCCCTCCACTTT.

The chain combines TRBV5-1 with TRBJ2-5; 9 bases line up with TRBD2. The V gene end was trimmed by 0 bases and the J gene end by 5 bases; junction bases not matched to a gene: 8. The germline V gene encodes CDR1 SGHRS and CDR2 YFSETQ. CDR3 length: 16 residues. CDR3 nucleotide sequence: TGCGCCAGCAGCTTGGTTTTAGCGGGAGTCGGGGAGACCCAGTACTTC. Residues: CASSLVLAGVGETQYF.

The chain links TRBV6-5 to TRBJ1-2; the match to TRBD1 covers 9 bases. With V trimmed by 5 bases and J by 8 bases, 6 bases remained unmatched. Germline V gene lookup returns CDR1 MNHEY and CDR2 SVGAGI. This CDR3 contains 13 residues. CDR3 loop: CASSPDRGGGYTF. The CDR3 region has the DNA TGTGCCAGCAGTCCCGACAGGGGGGGAGGCTACACCTTC.

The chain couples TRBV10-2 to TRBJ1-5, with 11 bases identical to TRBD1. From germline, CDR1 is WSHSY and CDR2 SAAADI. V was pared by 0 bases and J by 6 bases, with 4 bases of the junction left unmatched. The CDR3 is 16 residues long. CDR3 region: CASSESDRGPGQPQHF. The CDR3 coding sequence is TGCGCCAGCAGTGAGTCGGACAGGGGGCCGGGTCAGCCCCAGCATTTT.

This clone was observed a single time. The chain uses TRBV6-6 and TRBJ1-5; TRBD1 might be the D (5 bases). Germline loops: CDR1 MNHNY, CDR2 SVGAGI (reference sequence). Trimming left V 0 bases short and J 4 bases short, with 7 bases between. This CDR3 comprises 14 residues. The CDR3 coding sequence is TGTGCCAGCAGTTACTCGGGGCAGAATCAGCCCCAGCATTTT. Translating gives CASSYSGQNQPQHF.

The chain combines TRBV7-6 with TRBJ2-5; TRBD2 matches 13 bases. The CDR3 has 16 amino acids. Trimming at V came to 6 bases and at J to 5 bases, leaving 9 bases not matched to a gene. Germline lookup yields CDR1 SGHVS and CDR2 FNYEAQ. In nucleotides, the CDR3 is TGTGCCAGCAGTCCGCGACTAGCGGGAGGTTTGGAGACCCAGTACTTC. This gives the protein CASSPRLAGGLETQYF.

The CDR3 DNA reads as TGTGCCAGCAGTACCCAGCGGAGCGCTTACGAGCAGTACTTC. Translated: CASSTQRSAYEQYF. The V and J genes are TRBV6-5 and TRBJ2-7, with TRBD2 as a possible D gene (5 bases). The germline gives CDR1 MNHEY, CDR2 SVGAGI. CDR3 length: 14 amino acids. The V end was cut by 5 bases, the J end by 4 bases, with 15 bases between.

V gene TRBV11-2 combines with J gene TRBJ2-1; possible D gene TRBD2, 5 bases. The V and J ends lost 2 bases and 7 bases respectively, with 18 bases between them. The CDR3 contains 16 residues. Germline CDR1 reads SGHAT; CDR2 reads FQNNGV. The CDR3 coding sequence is TGTGCCAGCAGCTTATCCCATTTCCTAGCACATAATGAGCAGTTCTTC. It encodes CASSLSHFLAHNEQFF.

CDR3 bases: TGTGCCAGCAGCCCCCGGACAGACAATGAGCAGTTCTTC. As protein: CASSPRTDNEQFF. The chain recombines TRBV7-9 with TRBJ2-1; D might be TRBD1 (6 bases). Trimming took off 5 bases at V and 5 bases at J, with 10 bases between the two ends. Germline lookup yields CDR1 SEHNR and CDR2 FQNEAQ (reference sequence). The CDR3 sequence is 13 residues long. Looking up the rest from reference TRBV7-9 and TRBJ2-1 gives the full variable domain: DTGVSQNPRHKITKRGQNVTFRCDPISEHNRLYWYRQTLGQGPEFLTYFQNEAQLEKSRLLSDRFSAERPKGSFSTLEIQRTEQGDSAMYLCASSPRTDNEQFFGPGTRLTVL.